The clone carrying this TCR beta chain was counted only a few times. The antigen remains undetermined. In germline, CDR1 is MNHEY, CDR2 SVGAGI. Trimming shortened V by 3 bases and J by 1 base, and 12 bases separated the two germline ends. This CDR3 contains 15 residues. This specimen comes from a study of T-cell memory formation after mild COVID-19. Study details: For the most part, TCR clusters were specific to one donor.

Findings of the study overall: Largely, contracting CD4+ clones fell within CM and EM, and contracting CD8+ clones within EMRA. Specificity for SARS-CoV-2 was not confirmed among the second-wave clones peaking on day 37.

TCRdb re-called the 5' RACE reads through MiXCR, storing one row per CDR3 protein. The sample lists about 320,000 distinct CDR3 sequences; roughly an eighth were seen once. The sequence was collected from a man between 18 and 29 years old who had mild COVID-19 (a few samples of this study predate the infection). Cell type and time point are not known. This sequence joins TRBV6-5 and TRBJ1-1, with D perhaps matching TRBD1 (5 bases). Material: PBMCs or a T cell subset sorted from them (not recorded which). In DNA, the CDR3 is TGTGCCAGCAGTTATAACAGGTGGCAGAACACTGAAGCTTTCTTT. Translation gives CASSYNRWQNTEAFF.